The clone carrying this T cell receptor beta chain has only a few counts. Its antigen is unidentified. UMIs and a universal primer site were added when TCR cDNA was made by 5'RACE template switching. From the 5' RACE reads, TCRdb called clonotypes with MiXCR, one entry per CDR3 protein. The repertoire holds around 340,000 distinct CDR3 sequences, with 9.5% to 15% as singletons. This entry comes from a study of T cells after yellow fever vaccination. Looking at the study overall: Fractions low in cell number were prepared with SMART-Seq v4 Ultra Low Input. Study-level points and caveats: Post-booster reappearance was seen for most primary-vaccination clones (around 96% CD4, about 88% CD8).

Losses at the gene ends were 4 bases for V and 5 bases for J; bases not matched to a gene: 8. The germline CDR1 and CDR2 sequences are SGDLS and YYNGEE. This CDR3 has 15 residues. This clonotype was obtained from a man between 18 and 35 years old who received the YFV17D yellow fever vaccine. The J gene is TRBJ2-5, the V gene TRBV9; the match to TRBD1 covers 10 bases. The source material was CD4+ T cells sorted from PBMCs, sampled 15 days after the yellow fever booster vaccination. The CDR3, as DNA: TGTGCCAGCAGCTTTGGGACAGGGGAGGAGGAGACCCAGTACTTC. Translating gives CASSFGTGEEETQYF.